The subject of this entry is one T cell receptor beta chain. This clone was found once. Its antigen remains undetermined. It has no much larger one-base neighbor in the sample; base qualities were not kept. Library preparation used the immunoSEQ multiplex PCR assay. For the multiplex PCR, a mixture combining 60 forward primers for TCR Vbeta segments and 13 reverse primers for TCR Jbeta segments was used. The CDR3 region of rearranged TCR beta genes was amplified from genomic DNA with a multiplex PCR assay. The Illumina HiSeq System was used to sequence the amplified TCR beta libraries as 87-base-pair reads. For the original study's pipeline: Across the 600 to 700 repertoires, a later analysis counted tens of millions of unique TCR beta chains, roughly 11 million of which were shared by at least two donors. A nearest-neighbor algorithm error-corrected the raw reads and collapsed the reads into unique sequences, merging closely related sequences to remove PCR and sequencing errors. V, D and J gene segments were assigned by aligning CDR3 sequences to IMGT reference sequences. For a sequence to be retained, a match of at least six nucleotides was required to both a V gene segment and a J gene segment. Rearrangements were classified as productive when the CDR3 lacked stop codons and remained in frame with V and J, and all other rearrangements were classified as non-productive. CDR3 was defined by IMGT convention, running from the second conserved V-encoded cysteine to the conserved J-encoded phenylalanine. In an earlier analysis of approximately 500 of the donors, sequences lacking an unambiguous match to a single V gene segment were excluded. An earlier analysis of fewer than 650 of the donors classified V segments as functional when productive rearrangements were above 56.7% and as segregating when the standard deviation between donors was above 5%. A statistical classification framework was built for diagnosing cytomegalovirus status from the catalog of TCR beta chain sequences. V and J gene assignment, in a later analysis, came from comparing TCR nucleotide sequences with IMGT/GENE-DB human TR gene sequences. Using the TCRdist pipeline, a later analysis assigned CDR3 sequences along with most-parsimonious VDJ recombination scenarios. In a later analysis, each TCR beta chain was defined by its CDR3 amino acid sequence together with its V-gene family, and reads lacking a unique V-gene family were excluded. A later analysis removed roughly 590 highly shared, low-generation-probability nucleotide sequences to deal with suspected cross-contamination and a sequencing artifact. In a later analysis, a clonal expansion index for each public chain was calculated from normalized within-repertoire ranks of inferred template counts. In a later analysis, generation probabilities were computed with a VDJ recombination model fitted to out-of-frame rearrangements, and the resulting probabilities were checked against IGoR. In a later analysis, hypergeometric tests were used to score TCR-TCR, TCR-HLA and TCR-CMV co-occurrence, with a repertoire-size bias correction applied to TCR pairs. In a later analysis, false discovery rates were estimated by permuting HLA or CMV assignments 20 times. In a later analysis, co-occurring TCRs were grouped using DBSCAN, and TCRdist sequence similarity was added for clustering within HLA-allele-positive subsets. Repertoires with fewer than 30,000 or more than 120,000 public chains, plus five repertoires with anomalous nucleotide sharing, were excluded from co-occurrence clustering. TCRdb's version of the immuneACCESS table is confined to in-frame rearrangements and falls short of the full clone set. An unresolved V gene accounts for under half of the shortfall where checked; the remainder is of unknown origin. That table furnishes V, J and clone size, whereas the DNA furnished D and trimming. The table for this sample lists roughly 98,000 clones; roughly 79% of them were counted only once. The ten biggest clones cover less than 15% of the sample.

This record belongs to a study of cytomegalovirus exposure and HLA in healthy donors (dated by TCRdb to 2016 to 2017). Some background on the complete study: According to an earlier analysis of around 600 of the donors, 200 million or so T cells yielded 120 million or so unique TCR beta sequences and 276 Gb of sequence data. To study patterns of TCR occurrence, a later analysis re-analyzed previously published TCR beta repertoires from more than 550 donors and added high-resolution HLA genotyping. Class I and class II HLA loci were covered by the typing at four-digit resolution. Of the 300 to 450 genotyped donors, over 80% were placed in the genetic ancestry cluster associated with self-reported Caucasian donors. The study used immunosequencing to profile the T cell repertoires of 670 or so subjects and linked those repertoires to cytomegalovirus serostatus. Because of strong linkage in the cohort, roughly five DR-DQ haplotypes were treated as single units for association and clustering. A separate validation cohort of over a hundred different subjects was used in addition to the 666-subject first cohort. Rather than drawing on any new phenotypic data, the later analysis identified candidate immune exposures from TCR beta sequences and the way those sequences occurred across donors. Donor age, sex, ethnicity and CMV serostatus were compiled together with the repertoire data. The number of donors typed differed by locus, with about 620-630 for A, B, C, DRB1 and DQB1, more than 500 for DQA1, 600 to 610 for DPA1, and some 470 for DPB1. About 310 gigabases of sequencing data and 80 million or so unique TCR sequences were included in an early release covering several hundred HLA-typed donors. The study combined high-throughput TCR immunosequencing, statistical association of individual TCRs with disease status, and machine learning to predict cytomegalovirus infection status. Among some 400 genotyped donors of the cohort, an average of about 220,000 unique TCR beta nucleotide sequences was sequenced per donor, of which about 19% were non-productive. A later genetic analysis took genome-wide SNP genotypes for about 65% of the roughly 670 donors and used that subset as a discovery cohort. In an earlier analysis of roughly 580 of the donors, high-throughput TCR beta sequencing was used to judge whether each TCR beta V gene segment behaved as functional or pseudogenic. The study aimed to test whether cataloging public T cell receptors could reveal signatures of past pathogen exposure. Every discovery cohort repertoire had been produced on one sequencing platform.

Findings and caveats that apply to the study as a whole: The authors suggested that the approach could potentially be extended to other disease states and immunological phenotypes. Cytomegalovirus status was reported to be diagnosed by the classifier with high specificity and sensitivity in both the original and validation cohorts. HLA typing was unavailable for some donors at each locus, so association tests used only the typed subset. Only TCR beta chains were sequenced in this cohort, and the absence of alpha or paired-chain data limited detectable features. A total of 164 TCR beta chains were listed by the study as associated with cytomegalovirus. A few of the identified cytomegalovirus-associated TCR beta chains were confirmed in vitro to be specific for cytomegalovirus antigens. CMV serostatus was the only immune exposure information available for the cohort. An association between a missense DCLRE1C variant and V-gene and J-gene trimming of TCR beta chains was found in a later genetic analysis and replicated in an independent cohort. Broadly in line with IMGT annotations, most TCR beta V segments showed up in productive rearrangements about 90% or about 30% of the time in an earlier analysis of under 700 of the donors. Roughly 17 rarely observed V segments, including chromosome 9 orphons, were excluded from the earlier analysis of approximately 500 of the donors because counts were too low. The sequencing pipeline was judged likely to have produced a cluster of highly shared sequence variants as a technical artifact. In a later analysis, most CMV-associated TCR beta chains were found to appear HLA-restricted, with HLA associations seemingly driven largely by CMV exposure. A later analysis found that HLA-associated TCR beta chains were more clonally expanded and had lower generation probabilities than equally common non-associated chains. Strong co-occurrence of HLA alleles, especially DR and DQ, made assigning TCR associations to individual alleles difficult. While some public TCRs were present in many individuals, most TCR sequences turned up only very rarely across donors. A further reported finding was that TCR beta sequences accurately predicted the HLA-A and HLA-B alleles for most subjects in the first cohort. Correlated functional status among segregating V segments might be attributable to linkage disequilibrium, but an unknown experimental factor could not be ruled out. Roughly uniform sequencing depth across donors was assumed in presence/absence analyses, although this assumption may not hold. According to a later analysis, parvovirus B19, influenza, CMV and Epstein-Barr virus appeared linked to several top co-occurrence clusters. A later genetic analysis reported fewer N-insertions in productive TCRs among donors in an Asian-associated ancestry cluster than the 666-donor mean. According to a later analysis, TCR association rates differed among HLA loci, with DRB1 alleles showing the most associated TCRs and HLA-C alleles showing the fewest. In a later analysis, around 17,000 TCR beta sequences were associated with specific HLA alleles at a false discovery rate of 0.05. Some IMGT-functional V segments, including TRBV6-2 and TRBV6-3, could not be distinguished by the 87-base-pair reads and were therefore excluded.

In total, 666 healthy bone marrow donors made up the cohort. At the time of sampling, all cohort members were nominally healthy, though unrecorded immune exposures were likely present. The donor tested CMV seropositive, placing the donor among the 290 or so seropositive members of the cohort. Every donor gave a peripheral blood sample, and the peripheral blood mononuclear cells from that sample were used for TCR beta sequencing. The Qiagen DNeasy Blood Extraction Kit was used to extract genomic DNA from the blood cell samples. From cysteine to phenylalanine, the CDR3 is 16 amino acids long. The read is trimmed to its CDR3 DNA, 48 bases read in frame from base 1. Taken from the germline V gene, the CDR1 and CDR2 loops are MNHEY and SVGAGI. Germline trimming amounts to 0 bases on V and 9 bases on J, with 9 as the count of junction bases outside the gene matches.

Sequences were obtained from PBMCs. The origin of this receptor is a woman aged 70-85 years in good health and CMV-seropositive. The chain was built from TRBV6-5 and TRBJ2-2, with 8 middle bases fitting TRBD2. The DNA is TGTGCCAGCAGTTACTCACCAGCGGGGGCTGGGAGGGAGCTGTTTTTT. It translates to CASSYSPAGAGRELFF.